This T cell receptor beta chain was sequenced for a study of blood T cells in healthy people across ages. General observations from the study: Estimated diversity, derived from one million T cells, was regarded as an underestimate.

A second about 7 to 12 cycle PCR used barcoded and J-beta primers. TCRdb reanalysed the 5' RACE reads using MiXCR and keeps one entry per CDR3 protein. Of 1.5 million to 1.8 million distinct CDR3 sequences listed, approximately 43% are singletons. Every sample yielded at least 6.5 million isolated PBMCs. Samples each had at least 5 micrograms of total RNA extracted. Trimming shortened V by 0 bases and J by 9 bases, and 11 bases separated the two germline ends. Germline assignment: CDR1 KGHSY and CDR2 FQNENV. The CDR3 has 13 residues. Details on this clonotype: What it binds is not known.

The sequence derives from a woman between 18 and 29 years old in good health. Material: blood. The chain employs TRBV16 and TRBJ1-2, with D unclear. CDR3 DNA: TGTGCCAGCAGCCAATCTGGAGGATTTCGCTACACCTTC. Residues: CASSQSGGFRYTF.